Listed below are T cell receptor beta chains from one sample, sequenced in a study of blood T cells in healthy people across ages. TCRdb analysed the 5' RACE reads with MiXCR anew, one entry per CDR3 protein. The sample has more than 550,000 distinct CDR3 sequences, roughly 20% seen once. The sequenced material came from blood. Receptors were obtained from a man in his 70s in good health. CDR3s leave out the opening cysteine and the closing phenylalanine or tryptophan. A D gene is named only where the DNA matches it firmly. A clone size is listed for some rows: how often the clone was seen (once, few, many), or a class if it is expanded.

J gene | CDR3 length | V gene | D gene | clone size | CDR3 protein
TRBJ2-3 | 8 | TRBV28 | . | . | ASRLDTQY
TRBJ2-5 | 11 | TRBV6-5 | . | few | ASTRSPAETQY
TRBJ2-3 | 9 | TRBV2 | . | few | ASALADTQY
TRBJ2-3 | 15 | TRBV12-3/TRBV12-4 | TRBD2 | . | ASSFGVGGGITDTQY
TRBJ1-4 | 17 | TRBV27 | TRBD1 | . | ASSFSRTGGLTTNEKLF
TRBJ1-3 | 14 | TRBV4-3 | TRBD1 | . | ASSPGQGMGGNTIY
TRBJ2-4 | 11 | TRBV2 | TRBD2 | . | ASSSSLAGVQY
TRBJ1-4 | 11 | TRBV11-2 | . | few | ASSSGRIEKLF
TRBJ1-1 | 11 | TRBV7-8 | . | . | ASSLVPGTEAF
TRBJ2-3 | 13 | TRBV11-1 | . | few | ASSLTGEYTDTQY
TRBJ1-1 | 10 | TRBV29-1 | . | . | SVVERGAEAF